This T cell receptor (beta chain) derives from a study of CD4 T cells in relation to SARS-CoV-2 and coronaviruses (dated by TCRdb to 2020 to 2022). At the level of the whole study: HLA restriction was mapped for shared crossreactive spike epitopes using patient-derived lymphoblastoid cell lines. Memory CD4+ T cell crossreactivity between SARS-CoV-2 and common cold coronavirus spike proteins was assessed at the TCR clonotype level in the study. The Adaptive Biotechnologies TCR-sequencing kit was used to sequence samples from three pre-COVID donors and the naive versus memory experiments, whereas other data were Illumina-based. A different TCR-beta assay, based on Illumina, was used to sequence expansion assays from other donors in the study.

Findings and caveats that apply to the study as a whole: In roughly 70% of donors, memory CD4+ clonotypes turned up that crossrecognized SARS-CoV-2 and at least one common cold coronavirus spike. Compared with monoreactive clones, crossreactive clones had significantly weaker SARS-CoV-2-driven expansion, a result consistent with antigenic imprinting. Small numbers of patients and of tested TCRs limited the study. Sequencing of naive versus memory cells indicated that the assay detects memory recall responses, not primary responses primed during culture. Since the crossreactivity analysis centred on spike protein, crossreactivity against other viral proteins was not assessed. Because no donor provided both pre-pandemic and post-infection samples, tracing the source of pre-existing responses was limited.

CD4+ T cells from unexposed donors were collected before the COVID-19 pandemic (2011-2018). Naive and memory CD4+ T cells were separated from cryopreserved PBMCs by CD4 enrichment followed by EasySep naive CD4+ T cell enrichment. The leukapheresis product for the unexposed donors was obtained through commercial purchase. Ficoll-Paque PLUS gradient centrifugation was used to isolate PBMCs from leukapheresis product or whole blood. PBMCs were either used fresh in the expansion assay or cryopreserved at -140 degrees C. The QIAamp Micro DNA Kit was used to extract genomic DNA from the CD4+ T cells. Uncultured naive and memory CD4+ T cell DNA received deep-resolution immunoSEQ TCR-beta sequencing. The original methods were these. During preprocessing, nonproductive sequences were removed, along with CDR3s that did not begin with C, did not end with F or W, or were shorter than 7 amino acids. Cultured and uncultured naive and memory CD4+ repertoires were searched for previously identified spike- and CEF-reactive CDR3s. CDR3 homology was measured as pairwise Levenshtein distance, computed with the stringdist R package after trimming three terminal residues from each end. TCRdb took this table from immuneACCESS and kept in-frame rearrangements with V and J called. Such tables lack part of the clones; where checked against another copy, unresolved V genes explain under half of the gap, and the rest is unexplained. V and J calls and clone size come straight from that table; D and trimming were deduced from the DNA. This sample is represented by approximately 59,000 clones; over 80% of them were singletons. Of the sample, 1.6% is held by the ten largest clones.

Sequences MNHNS (CDR1) and SASEGT (CDR2) are obtained from the germline V gene. The CDR3 numbers 15 residues from cysteine through phenylalanine. The CDR3 DNA has 45 bases and is translated from base 1. V is reduced by 1 base and J by 3 bases, leaving a spacing of 10 bases between them. Of note for this clone: Which antigen it targets is not known. Qualities for individual bases were not recorded, and no much larger clone is one base off.

The material sequenced was memory CD4+ T cells from PBMCs. Read against the paper, the sample's cell subset or site label means: memory (non-naive) CD4+ T cells. Recombination linked TRBV6-1 to TRBJ1-5, with the identity of the D gene unclear. The TCR originated in a human donor in good health. The CDR3 region has the sequence CASSEDEVNNQPQHF. The DNA is TGTGCCAGCAGTGAAGACGAGGTTAACAATCAGCCCCAGCATTTT.